This TCR beta chain was recovered during a study of T cell responses to AZD1222 COVID-19 vaccine (TCRdb year 2021). Background for the entire study: TCR sequencing was performed for about 250 trial participants, of whom about 200 were given two doses of AZD1222 and some 26 were given two doses of MenACWY control vaccine. Enrollment into the trials was organized by age into subgroups of 18-55, 56-69 and 70-plus years, and those subgroups contained roughly 150, 30 and 60 TCR-sequenced participants, respectively.

From cysteine to phenylalanine, the CDR3 is 16 amino acids long. Of the read, only the CDR3 DNA is kept; its 48 bases are in frame from base 1. The germline V gene gives CDR1 as LGHNA and CDR2 as YSLEER. The junction carries 13 bases between V and J, which are trimmed by 0 bases and 5 bases respectively. About this clone: There is no known antigen for this receptor. Per-base qualities were not stored, and no clone one base away is much larger.

The time point label for this specimen denotes: about 28 days (+/-7) after the second vaccine dose. AZD1222 recipients given second doses at about 4 weeks or at about 12 weeks were pooled, since spike-specific TCR depth and breadth were not found to differ between the two schedules. Vaccinee samples were obtained from the UK trials COV001 and COV002, which included a single-blind randomized controlled phase 2/3 trial of AZD1222 (ChAdOx1 nCoV-19) in healthy adults. For TCRbeta chain sequencing, PBMC samples from trial participants were taken at day 0 and at day 28 after the second dose. The paper as a whole reports these results and caveats: Conclusions about previously exposed vaccinees are limited because only six or seven AZD1222 recipients were SARS-CoV-2 seropositive at baseline. Most participants were white British and females outnumbered males, and the authors suggested that clonal diversity may have been underestimated. A significant rise in spike-specific TCR breadth and depth was observed after two AZD1222 doses relative to day 0 and relative to MenACWY recipients. In the small 56-69-year group, the increase in depth fell short of significance, most likely because of low power. Vaccine-associated CD4 TCRs spanned the whole spike protein, with dominant responses in regions 160-218 and 743-854. Epitopes outside the regions mutated in the B.1.351 and B.1.1.7 variants were reportedly recognized by nearly half of the unique spike-specific TCRs. No day 14 peak-response samples were available, so repertoires were characterized only after the peak T cell response.

The CDR3 regions of human TCRbeta chains were analyzed by immunosequencing. In the original analysis: Repertoire TCRs were checked for matches against a reference library of SARS-CoV-2-specific TCRs that had been generated using the MIRA antigen-specificity platform. Breadth was defined as the fraction of unique TCRs that were SARS-CoV-2-associated, and depth was defined as the fraction of total T cells that were SARS-CoV-2-associated. Each spike-specific TCR was assigned to its reactive spike region and to a CD4 or CD8 class using the MIRA data. Log10-transformed breadth and depth values were compared by one-way ANOVA with Sidak's multiple comparisons tests. TCRdb took over this immuneACCESS table, retaining in-frame rearrangements with V and J assigned. Such tables are incomplete; in checked studies, under half of the missing clones stem from an unresolved V gene, and the remainder is unexplained. V and J calls and clone size follow that table, whereas D and trimming were derived from the DNA. This sample holds 85,000 to 130,000 clones; 80% to 95% were observed only once. The ten largest clones capture under 8.5% of the sample.

Here the chain combines TRBV4-3 and TRBJ1-4, with the D gene too uncertain to name. Sequences were derived from peripheral blood, sampled 28 days after the second AZD1222 dose. This TCR derives from an adult who received the AZD1222 COVID-19 vaccine. The CDR3 protein is CASSQDFFSGNEKLFF. The nucleotide sequence is TGCGCCAGCAGCCAAGATTTCTTTTCGGGGAATGAAAAACTGTTTTTT.